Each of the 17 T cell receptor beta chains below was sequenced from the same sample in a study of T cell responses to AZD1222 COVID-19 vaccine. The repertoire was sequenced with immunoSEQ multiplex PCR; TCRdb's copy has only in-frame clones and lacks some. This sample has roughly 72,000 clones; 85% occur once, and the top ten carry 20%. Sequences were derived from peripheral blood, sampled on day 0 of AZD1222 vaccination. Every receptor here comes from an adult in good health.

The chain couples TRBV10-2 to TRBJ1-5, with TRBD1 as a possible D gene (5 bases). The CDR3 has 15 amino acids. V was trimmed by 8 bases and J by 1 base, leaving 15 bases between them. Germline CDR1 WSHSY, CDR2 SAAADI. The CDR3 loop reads CASRRGGESNQPQHF. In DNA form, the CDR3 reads TGCGCCAGCCGAAGGGGCGGGGAGAGCAATCAGCCCCAGCATTTT.

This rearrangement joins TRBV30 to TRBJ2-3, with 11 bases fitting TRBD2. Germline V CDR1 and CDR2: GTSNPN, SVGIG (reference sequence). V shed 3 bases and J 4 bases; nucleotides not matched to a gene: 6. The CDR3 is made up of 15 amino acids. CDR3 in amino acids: CAWRFIAGGPDTQYF. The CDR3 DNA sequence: TGTGCCTGGAGGTTTATAGCGGGAGGGCCAGATACGCAGTATTTT.

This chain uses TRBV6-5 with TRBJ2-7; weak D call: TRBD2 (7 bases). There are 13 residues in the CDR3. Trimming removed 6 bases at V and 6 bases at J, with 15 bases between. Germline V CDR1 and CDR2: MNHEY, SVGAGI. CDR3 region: CASRMIGGGEQYF. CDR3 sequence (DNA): TGTGCCAGCAGGATGATAGGGGGGGGCGAGCAGTACTTC.

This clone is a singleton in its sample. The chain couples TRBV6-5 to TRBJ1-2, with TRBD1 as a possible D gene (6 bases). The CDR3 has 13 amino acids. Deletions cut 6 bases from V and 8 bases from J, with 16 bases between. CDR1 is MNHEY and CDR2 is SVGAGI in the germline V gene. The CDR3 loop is CASRRQAQGGYTF. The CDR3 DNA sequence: TGTGCCAGCAGGCGACAGGCTCAGGGCGGCTACACCTTC.

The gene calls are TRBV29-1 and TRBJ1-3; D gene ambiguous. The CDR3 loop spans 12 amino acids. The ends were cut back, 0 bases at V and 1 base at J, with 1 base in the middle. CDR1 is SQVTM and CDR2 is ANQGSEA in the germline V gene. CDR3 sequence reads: CSVEESGNTIYF. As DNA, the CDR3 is TGCAGCGTTGAAGAGTCTGGAAACACCATATATTTT.

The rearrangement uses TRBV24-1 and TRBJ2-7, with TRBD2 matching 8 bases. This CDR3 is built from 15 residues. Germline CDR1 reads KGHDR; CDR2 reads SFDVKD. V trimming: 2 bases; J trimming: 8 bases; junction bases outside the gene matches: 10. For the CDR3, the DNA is TGTGCCACCAGTGATTCGGGGGGGCCCGACGGAAAGCAGTACTTC. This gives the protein CATSDSGGPDGKQYF.

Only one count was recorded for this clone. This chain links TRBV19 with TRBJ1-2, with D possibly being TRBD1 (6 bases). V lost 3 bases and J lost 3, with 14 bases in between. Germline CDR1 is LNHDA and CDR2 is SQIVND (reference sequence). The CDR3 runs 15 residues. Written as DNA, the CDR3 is TGTGCCAGTAGTATTTTCGGGGGCGCTCACTATGGCTACACCTTC. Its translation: CASSIFGGAHYGYTF.

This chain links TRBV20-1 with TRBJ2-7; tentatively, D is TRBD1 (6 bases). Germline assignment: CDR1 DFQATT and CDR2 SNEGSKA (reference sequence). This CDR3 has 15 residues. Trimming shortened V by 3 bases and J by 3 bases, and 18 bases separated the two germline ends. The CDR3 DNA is TGCAGTGCTAGTAATCGGGGACATACCCACTACGAGCAGTACTTC. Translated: CSASNRGHTHYEQYF.

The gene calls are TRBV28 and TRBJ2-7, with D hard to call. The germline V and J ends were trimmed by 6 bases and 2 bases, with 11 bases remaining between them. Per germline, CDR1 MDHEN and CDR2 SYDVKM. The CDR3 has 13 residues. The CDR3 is CASSPVRPYEQYF. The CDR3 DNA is TGTGCCAGCAGCCCTGTACGGCCCTACGAGCAGTACTTC.

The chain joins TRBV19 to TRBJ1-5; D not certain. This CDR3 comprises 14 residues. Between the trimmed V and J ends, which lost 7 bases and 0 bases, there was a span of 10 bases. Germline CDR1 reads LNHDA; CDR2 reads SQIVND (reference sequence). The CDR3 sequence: CASTVGNSNQPQHF. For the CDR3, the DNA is TGTGCCAGTACGGTGGGGAATAGCAATCAGCCCCAGCATTTT. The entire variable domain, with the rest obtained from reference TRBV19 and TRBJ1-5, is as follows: DGGITQSPKYLFRKEGQNVTLSCEQNLNHDAMYWYRQDPGQGLRLIYYSQIVNDFQKGDIAEGYSVSREKKESFPLTVTSAQKNPTAFYLCASTVGNSNQPQHFGDGTRLSIL.

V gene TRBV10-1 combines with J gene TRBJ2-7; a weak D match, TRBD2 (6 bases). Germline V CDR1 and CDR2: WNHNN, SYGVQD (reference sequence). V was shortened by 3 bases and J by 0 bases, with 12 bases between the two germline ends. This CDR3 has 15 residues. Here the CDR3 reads CASSEGSGSSYEQYF. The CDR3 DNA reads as TGCGCCAGCAGTGAAGGTAGCGGCAGCTCCTACGAGCAGTACTTC.

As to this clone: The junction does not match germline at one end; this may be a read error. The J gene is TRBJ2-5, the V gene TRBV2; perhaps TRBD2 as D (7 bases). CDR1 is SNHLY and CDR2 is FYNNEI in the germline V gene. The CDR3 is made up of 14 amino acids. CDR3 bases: TGTGCCAGCGTACTGGGGGGGCCCCAAGGGACCCAGTACTTC. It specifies CASVLGGPQGTQYF.

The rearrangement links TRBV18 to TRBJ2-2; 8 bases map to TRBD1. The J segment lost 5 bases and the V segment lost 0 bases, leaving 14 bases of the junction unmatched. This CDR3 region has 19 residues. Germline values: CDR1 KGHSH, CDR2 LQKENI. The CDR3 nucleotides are TGTGCCAGCTCACCACCGAGGGTTGCCGGACAGGGTGGAACCGGGGAGCTGTTTTTT. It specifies CASSPPRVAGQGGTGELFF.

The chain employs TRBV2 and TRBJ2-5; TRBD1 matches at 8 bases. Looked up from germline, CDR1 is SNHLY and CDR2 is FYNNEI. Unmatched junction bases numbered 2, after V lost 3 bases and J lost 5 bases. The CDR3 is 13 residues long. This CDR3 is CASSDRGLETQYF. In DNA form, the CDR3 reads TGTGCCAGCAGTGACAGGGGGCTGGAGACCCAGTACTTC. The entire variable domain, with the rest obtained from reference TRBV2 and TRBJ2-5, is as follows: EPEVTQTPSHQVTQMGQEVILRCVPISNHLYFYWYRQILGQKVEFLVSFYNNEISEKSEIFDDQFSVERPDGSNFTLKIRSTKLEDSAMYFCASSDRGLETQYFGPGTRLLVL.

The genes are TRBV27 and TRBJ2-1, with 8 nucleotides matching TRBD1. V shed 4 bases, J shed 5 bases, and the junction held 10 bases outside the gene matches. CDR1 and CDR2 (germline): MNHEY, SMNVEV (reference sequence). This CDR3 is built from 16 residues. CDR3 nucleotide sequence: TGTGCCAGCAGTTCTATTAGGGACAGGTTCGACAATGAGCAGTTCTTC. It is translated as CASSSIRDRFDNEQFF.

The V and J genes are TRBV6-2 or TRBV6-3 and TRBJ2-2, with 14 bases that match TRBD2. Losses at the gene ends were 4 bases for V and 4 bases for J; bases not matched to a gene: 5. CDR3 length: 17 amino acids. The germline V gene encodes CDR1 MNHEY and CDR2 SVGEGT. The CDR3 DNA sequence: TGTGCCAGCAGTTTGTTGGGACTAGCGGGAGCCACCGGGGAGCTGTTTTTT. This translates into CASSLLGLAGATGELFF.

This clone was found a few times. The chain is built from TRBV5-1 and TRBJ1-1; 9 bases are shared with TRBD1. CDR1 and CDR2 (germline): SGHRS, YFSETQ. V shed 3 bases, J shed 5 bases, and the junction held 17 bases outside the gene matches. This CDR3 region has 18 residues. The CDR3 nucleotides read TGCGCCAGCAGCTACCATCCCACCACAGGGGGCGGTGGGACTGAAGCTTTCTTT. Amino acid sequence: CASSYHPTTGGGGTEAFF.